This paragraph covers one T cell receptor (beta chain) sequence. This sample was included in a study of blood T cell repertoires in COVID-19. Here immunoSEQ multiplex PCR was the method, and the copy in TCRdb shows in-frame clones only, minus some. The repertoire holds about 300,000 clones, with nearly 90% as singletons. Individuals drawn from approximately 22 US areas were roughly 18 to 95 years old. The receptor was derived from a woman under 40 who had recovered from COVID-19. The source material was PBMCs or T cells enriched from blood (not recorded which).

The CDR3 DNA is TGTGCCAGCAGCTTAGATCCCGCCCTGAGCTCCTACAATGAGCAGTTCTTC. It is translated as CASSLDPALSSYNEQFF. The V and J genes are TRBV11-2 and TRBJ2-1, with unresolved D. The CDR3 has 17 amino acids. Trimming took off 0 bases at V and 0 bases at J, with 12 bases between the two ends. The germline CDR1 and CDR2 sequences are SGHAT and FQNNGV.